Listed here are 27 T cell receptor beta chains from one sample, sequenced in a study of blood T cell repertoires in COVID-19. Clones were sequenced by immunoSEQ multiplex PCR, and TCRdb holds only the in-frame ones, with some missing. The repertoire holds 25,000 to 40,000 clones, with about 90% as singletons. The sequencing sample was made of peripheral blood. These receptors originate from a human donor with active COVID-19. The donor label of this sample is uncertain.

The rearrangement joins TRBV5-4 to TRBJ2-1; TRBD2 might be the D (6 bases). CDR3 size: 16 residues. CDR1 is SGHNT and CDR2 is YYREEE in the germline V gene (reference sequence). The V end lost 0 bases, the J end lost 4 bases, and 14 bases lay between the germline ends. CDR3: CASSLGGGSQYNEQFF. The CDR3 DNA reads as TGTGCCAGCAGCTTGGGAGGAGGGTCCCAGTACAATGAGCAGTTCTTC.

This clone was detected once. The chain combines TRBV4-3 with TRBJ2-5; 9 bases agree with TRBD2. From germline, CDR1 is LGHNA and CDR2 YSLEER. There are 17 residues in the CDR3. Germline trimming cut 0 bases from V and 4 bases from J; bases unmatched to any gene: 9. The CDR3 spells CASSQEYVLAGTETQYF. The DNA for the CDR3 is TGCGCCAGCAGCCAAGAATACGTTCTAGCGGGGACAGAGACCCAGTACTTC.

This sequence joins TRBV27 and TRBJ2-3, with 10 bases fitting TRBD2. From germline, CDR1 is MNHEY and CDR2 SMNVEV (reference sequence). The CDR3 spans 15 residues. V lost 5 bases and J lost 2; bases outside the gene matches: 4. The CDR3 sequence: CASSPLAGNTDTQYF. The DNA of the CDR3 is TGTGCCAGCAGTCCACTAGCGGGGAACACAGATACGCAGTATTTT.

The chain uses TRBV9 and TRBJ2-1, with 9 bases aligning to TRBD1. The V gene's germline CDR1 is SGDLS and CDR2 YYNGEE. This CDR3 contains 17 residues. V lost 3 bases, J lost 0 bases, and 7 bases stayed unmatched. The CDR3 DNA reads TGTGCCAGCAGCGCCCGGACAGGGGCGAGCTCCTACAATGAGCAGTTCTTC. It encodes CASSARTGASSYNEQFF.

V and J are TRBV7-2 and TRBJ1-5; D uncertain. CDR1 and CDR2 from the germline V gene are SGHTA and FQGNSA. V lost 1 base and J lost 3, with 16 bases in between. The CDR3 sequence is 17 residues long. The CDR3 DNA sequence: TGTGCCAGCAGCTTAGGCGGAACCAATCCCCTCAATCAGCCCCAGCATTTT. As protein: CASSLGGTNPLNQPQHF.

V is TRBV11-3 and J is TRBJ2-2; 9 bases are a match to TRBD2. V dropped 5 bases and J dropped 2; count of bases not matched to a gene: 12. From germline, CDR1 is SGHNT and CDR2 YENEEA. CDR3 length equals 18 residues. CDR3 in amino acids: CASSPGTRGGGNTGELFF. The CDR3 region has the DNA TGTGCCAGCAGCCCGGGGACTCGCGGGGGGGGTAACACCGGGGAGCTGTTTTTT.

This clone was observed a handful of times. J is TRBJ2-4 and V is TRBV6-6, with TRBD1 matching over 9 bases. The CDR3 has 16 residues. Germline assignment: CDR1 MNHNY and CDR2 SVGAGI (reference sequence). Trimming took 7 bases from V and 9 from J; bases not matched to a gene: 16. Here the CDR3 DNA reads TGTGCCAGCACCCGAAGGACAGGGGATTATATGGCCATTCAGTACTTC. This encodes CASTRRTGDYMAIQYF.

This clone was picked up one time. CDR3 amino acids: CASIKGTGFSTDTQYF. The CDR3 DNA reads as TGTGCCAGCATAAAAGGGACAGGGTTTAGCACAGATACGCAGTATTTT. V gene TRBV6-6 combines with J gene TRBJ2-3; TRBD1 agrees at 9 bases. Germline lookup yields CDR1 MNHNY and CDR2 SVGAGI (reference sequence). V lost 7 bases to trimming and J lost 0 bases; unmatched junction nucleotides: 8. The CDR3 is 16 residues long.

The rearrangement links TRBV5-1 to TRBJ2-5; D is possibly TRBD1 (6 bases). V dropped 6 bases and J dropped 5 bases, with 20 bases sitting between them. There are 15 residues in the CDR3. The germline V gene encodes CDR1 SGHRS and CDR2 YFSETQ. The CDR3 DNA is TGCGCCAGCAACACAGGGAGTGGCGGCCAGGAGACCCAGTACTTC. It codes for CASNTGSGGQETQYF.

The rearrangement joins TRBV7-7 to TRBJ2-5, with D possibly matching TRBD2 (6 bases). Per germline, CDR1 SSHAT and CDR2 FNYEAQ (reference sequence). The CDR3 contains 15 residues. CDR3 DNA: TGTGCTAGTGGCTCGGGGCTAGCGTCCGTGGAGACCCAGTACTTC. Its translation: CASGSGLASVETQYF.

This rearrangement joins TRBV7-2 to TRBJ2-3, with 8 bases fitting TRBD2. The germline gives CDR1 SGHTA, CDR2 FQGNSA. The CDR3 contains 14 residues. V dropped 6 bases and J dropped 6; count of bases not matched to a gene: 8. CDR3 in amino acids: CASRTGTRRDTQYF. The CDR3 nucleotides read TGTGCCAGCAGGACCGGGACTAGAAGGGATACGCAGTATTTT. The full variable domain, with the rest looked up from reference TRBV7-2 and TRBJ2-3, is GAGVSQSPSNKVTEKGKDVELRCDPISGHTALYWYRQSLGQGLEFLIYFQGNSAPDKSGLPSDRFSAERTGGSVSTLTIQRTQQEDSAVYLCASRTGTRRDTQYFGPGTRLTVL.

The rearrangement links TRBV7-9 to TRBJ1-4; D is perhaps TRBD1 (5 bases). Trimming took off 5 bases at V and 6 bases at J, with 10 bases between the two ends. CDR1 is SEHNR and CDR2 is FQNEAQ in the germline V gene (reference sequence). CDR3 length: 13 residues. The CDR3 loop is CASSAQGYEKLFF. CDR3 nucleotides: TGTGCCAGCAGCGCCCAGGGATATGAAAAACTGTTTTTT.

The chain employs TRBV5-8 and TRBJ2-5; 10 bases align to TRBD2. CDR1 is SGHTS, CDR2 YDEGEE, per germline. The CDR3 loop spans 16 amino acids. V was pared by 4 bases and J by 2 bases, with 8 bases of the junction left unmatched. The CDR3 DNA sequence: TGTGCCAGCAGCCCCGGGACTAGCGCTCTGCAAGAGACCCAGTACTTC. Translating gives CASSPGTSALQETQYF. The full variable domain, in which reference TRBV5-8 and TRBJ2-5 provide the parts outside the CDR3, is EAGVTQSPTHLIKTRGQQATLRCSPISGHTSVYWYQQALGLGLQFLLWYDEGEERNRGNFPPRFSGRQFPNYSSELNVNALELEDSALYLCASSPGTSALQETQYFGPGTRLLVL.

This clone was seen a single time. The V gene is TRBV15, the J gene TRBJ1-4; D remains ambiguous. Germline values: CDR1 LNHNV, CDR2 YYDKDF (reference sequence). V lost 3 bases to trimming and J lost 0 bases, with 5 bases between them. The CDR3 contains 14 residues. The CDR3 protein is CATSRAATNEKLFF. CDR3 bases: TGTGCCACCAGCAGGGCAGCAACTAATGAAAAACTGTTTTTT.

The rearrangement links TRBV7-3 to TRBJ2-1; D may be TRBD1 (6 bases). Trimming left V 2 bases short and J 2 bases short, with 10 bases between. From germline, CDR1 is SGHTA and CDR2 FQGTGA. CDR3 length: 15 residues. CDR3: CASSLQGNPYNEQFF. The CDR3 nucleotides read TGTGCCAGCAGCTTACAGGGGAATCCCTACAATGAGCAGTTCTTC.

The J gene is TRBJ2-6, the V gene TRBV18; 8 nucleotides agree with TRBD1. Germline V gene sequence: CDR1 KGHSH, CDR2 LQKENI. With 2 bases clipped from V and 0 bases from J, the junction kept 9 bases outside the gene matches. This CDR3 is built from 19 residues. CDR3 nucleotide sequence: TGTGCCAGCTCACCAGGGCGGACAGGGATTTTCTCTGGGGCCAACGTCCTGACTTTC. Translating gives CASSPGRTGIFSGANVLTF.

The chain recombines TRBV4-3 with TRBJ1-1; 7 bases align to TRBD1. Germline loops: CDR1 LGHNA, CDR2 YSLEER. The CDR3 has 15 amino acids. V lost 3 bases and J lost 11; bases outside the gene matches: 15. This CDR3 reads CASSHSGQNHLGAFF. The DNA for the CDR3 is TGCGCCAGCAGCCATTCGGGACAGAACCACTTGGGGGCTTTCTTT.

The chain uses TRBV19 and TRBJ1-1, with 7 positions matching TRBD1. Losses at the gene ends were 4 bases for V and 4 bases for J; bases not matched to a gene: 3. Germline V gene lookup returns CDR1 LNHDA and CDR2 SQIVND (reference sequence). The CDR3 is made up of 13 amino acids. The CDR3 DNA sequence: TGTGCCAGTAGTAGCTCAGGGGGCACTGAAGCTTTCTTT. Its protein product is CASSSSGGTEAFF.

J is TRBJ2-1 and V is TRBV7-3; D may be TRBD2 (6 bases). The CDR3 runs 16 residues. V lost 5 bases and J lost 2, with 16 bases in between. CDR1 and CDR2 from the germline V gene are SGHTA and FQGTGA. In DNA, the CDR3 is TGTGCCAGCAGCCGGAACCCGGCGGGGACCTACAATGAGCAGTTCTTC. Protein product: CASSRNPAGTYNEQFF.

This clone was observed a handful of times. This rearrangement joins TRBV3-1 (or the pseudogene TRBV3-2) to TRBJ2-7; possibly TRBD2 for D (6 bases). Trimming removed 4 bases from V and 2 bases from J, with 12 bases in between. The CDR3 is 14 amino acids. The germline gives CDR1 LGHDT, CDR2 YNNKEL (reference sequence). Here the CDR3 reads CASSPGTSAYEQYF. The DNA of the CDR3 is TGTGCCAGCAGCCCTGGGACTTCCGCCTACGAGCAGTACTTC.

This sequence joins TRBV4-3 and TRBJ2-7, with 7 bases matching TRBD2. Germline V lookup: CDR1 LGHNA, CDR2 YSLEER. With V trimmed by 4 bases and J by 2 bases, 8 bases remained unmatched. The CDR3 is 15 residues long. CDR3 loop: CASSPTGGPAYEQYF. CDR3 in DNA: TGCGCCAGCAGCCCGACGGGGGGTCCCGCCTACGAGCAGTACTTC.

The rearrangement uses TRBV3-1 (or the pseudogene TRBV3-2) and TRBJ1-1, with 7 nucleotides matching TRBD1. Germline trimming cut 4 bases from V and 5 bases from J; bases unmatched to any gene: 7. Germline values: CDR1 LGHDT, CDR2 YNNKEL (reference sequence). The CDR3 loop spans 14 amino acids. The CDR3 DNA reads as TGTGCCAGCAGCCGTGTGGGACAGTTGACTGAAGCTTTCTTT. Amino acid sequence: CASSRVGQLTEAFF.

This clone has a handful of counts. J is TRBJ2-7 and V is TRBV5-1; TRBD1 aligns across 8 bases. With 0 bases clipped from V and 13 bases from J, the junction kept 21 bases outside the gene matches. CDR3 size: 17 residues. In germline, CDR1 is SGHRS, CDR2 YFSETQ. CDR3 DNA sequence: TGCGCCAGCAGCTTGGTCAGGCCCGGTGACAGGGGAGGCTTCAGATACTTC. It is translated as CASSLVRPGDRGGFRYF.

V and J are TRBV28 and TRBJ2-4, with 7 bases matching TRBD2. Trimming cost V 1 base and J 1 base; bases outside gene matches: 13. This CDR3 contains 19 residues. The germline V gene encodes CDR1 MDHEN and CDR2 SYDVKM. CDR3 DNA sequence: TGTGCCAGCAGTTTATCGGGGGGATTGGTTGATGTGGCCAAAAACATTCAGTACTTC. This codes for CASSLSGGLVDVAKNIQYF.

The V gene is TRBV28, the J gene TRBJ1-4; 9 bases fit TRBD1. The CDR3 covers 15 residues. V gave up 2 bases and J gave up 7 bases; unmatched junction bases: 5. The germline V gene has CDR1 MDHEN and CDR2 SYDVKM. Here the CDR3 reads CASSLKGTGPEKLFF. The CDR3 DNA reads as TGTGCCAGCAGTTTAAAAGGGACAGGGCCTGAAAAACTGTTTTTT.

This clone is a singleton in its sample. This sequence joins TRBV5-4 and TRBJ2-4; TRBD2 matches at 7 bases. The junction had 9 bases not matched to a gene; V was cut back by 0 bases and J by 6 bases. The CDR3 loop spans 16 amino acids. Germline assignment: CDR1 SGHNT and CDR2 YYREEE (reference sequence). CDR3 in amino acids: CASSLAGGGTTNIQYF. The CDR3 bases are TGTGCCAGCAGCTTGGCCGGCGGAGGGACTACAAACATTCAGTACTTC.

The chain links TRBV3-1 (or the pseudogene TRBV3-2) to TRBJ1-2, with D uncertain. This CDR3 is built from 13 residues. From germline, CDR1 is LGHDT and CDR2 YNNKEL (reference sequence). V was clipped by 1 base and J by 3 bases, with 6 bases between them. This chain's CDR3 is CASSQGSDYGYTF. Here the CDR3 DNA reads TGTGCCAGCAGCCAAGGTTCTGACTATGGCTACACCTTC.